This T cell receptor (beta chain) was found in a study of blood T cells in healthy people across ages. The CDR3 runs to 16 residues. In germline, CDR1 is SEHNR, CDR2 FQNEAQ (reference sequence). Germline trimming cut 0 bases from V and 0 bases from J; bases unmatched to any gene: 4. Through a sample-barcoded 5' primer and a J-beta primer mix, a second PCR was run for roughly 6 to 12 cycles. TCRdb analysed the 5' RACE reads with MiXCR anew, one entry per CDR3 protein. There are more than 1,400,000 distinct CDR3 sequences in the sample; approximately 42% occur only once, and roughly 8.2% lies in the top ten. This clonotype came up many times.

This receptor was taken from a woman between 18 and 29 years old in good health. The sample comprised blood. The chain uses TRBV7-9 and TRBJ2-5; 7 bases agree with TRBD1. CDR3 bases: TGTGCCAGCAGCTTAGCGACAGGGTCATACCAAGAGACCCAGTACTTC. This encodes CASSLATGSYQETQYF.